Listed below are T cell receptor beta chains from one sample, sequenced in a study of blood T cells in healthy people across ages. TCRdb reprocessed the 5' RACE reads with MiXCR, giving one entry per CDR3 protein. The top ten clones hold about 38% of a sample with 780,000 or so distinct CDR3 sequences, less than 70% of them seen once. The specimen was blood. The source of these receptors is an elderly man in good health. CDR3s include the opening cysteine and the closing phenylalanine or tryptophan. D genes are given only for firm matches. The listing skips clone size in some rows; elsewhere it reads once, few, many or a size class.

V gene: TRBV27
J gene: TRBJ2-4
D gene: TRBD1
CDR3 length: 19
clone size: -
CDR3 protein: CASSSTGTGLELAKDIQYF
CDR3 DNA: TGTGCCAGCAGTTCAACCGGGACAGGGCTAGAACTAGCCAAAGACATTCAGTACTTC

V gene: TRBV6-5
J gene: TRBJ2-7
D gene: -
CDR3 length: 15
clone size: -
CDR3 protein: CASSYGDGGAFEQYF
CDR3 DNA: TGTGCCAGCAGTTATGGGGACGGTGGGGCCTTCGAGCAGTACTTC

V gene: TRBV6-2/TRBV6-3
J gene: TRBJ1-5
D gene: -
CDR3 length: 15
clone size: -
CDR3 protein: CASSYPRVGDQPQHF
CDR3 DNA: TGTGCCAGCAGTTACCCCAGGGTTGGGGATCAGCCCCAGCATTTT

V gene: TRBV2
J gene: TRBJ2-7
D gene: TRBD1
CDR3 length: 17
clone size: few
CDR3 protein: CASNTDALRTGASEQYF
CDR3 DNA: TGTGCCAGCAACACCGACGCACTACGGACAGGGGCAAGCGAGCAGTACTTC

V gene: TRBV5-1
J gene: TRBJ2-7
D gene: TRBD1
CDR3 length: 13
clone size: few
CDR3 protein: CASSLADRAEQYF
CDR3 DNA: TGCGCCAGCAGCTTGGCCGACAGGGCTGAGCAGTACTTC

V gene: TRBV5-6
J gene: TRBJ1-1
D gene: TRBD1
CDR3 length: 14
clone size: few
CDR3 protein: CASSLTGTDTEAFF
CDR3 DNA: TGTGCCAGCAGCTTGACAGGGACAGACACTGAAGCTTTCTTT

V gene: TRBV5-1
J gene: TRBJ1-1
D gene: TRBD1
CDR3 length: 14
clone size: -
CDR3 protein: CASRPGQRNTEAFF
CDR3 DNA: TGCGCCAGCAGACCGGGACAGCGGAACACTGAAGCTTTCTTT

V gene: TRBV9
J gene: TRBJ2-1
D gene: TRBD2
CDR3 length: 15
clone size: -
CDR3 protein: CASSASGGSLSEQFF
CDR3 DNA: TGTGCCAGCAGCGCCTCCGGGGGGTCCCTTAGTGAGCAGTTCTTC

V gene: TRBV18
J gene: TRBJ2-5
D gene: -
CDR3 length: 14
clone size: -
CDR3 protein: CASSPSSSGETQYF
CDR3 DNA: TGTGCCAGCTCACCGTCCTCTTCGGGGGAGACCCAGTACTTC

V gene: TRBV7-7
J gene: TRBJ2-7
D gene: -
CDR3 length: 16
clone size: -
CDR3 protein: CASSSISHPSYNEQYF
CDR3 DNA: TGTGCCAGCAGCTCTATCAGCCACCCCTCCTACAATGAGCAGTACTTC

V gene: TRBV20-1
J gene: TRBJ1-1
D gene: -
CDR3 length: 13
clone size: -
CDR3 protein: CSARDRTRSEAFF
CDR3 DNA: TGCAGTGCTAGAGATCGAACTAGATCTGAAGCTTTCTTT

V gene: TRBV19
J gene: TRBJ2-7
D gene: -
CDR3 length: 15
clone size: -
CDR3 protein: CASSPAYGTTYEQYF
CDR3 DNA: TGTGCCAGTAGCCCAGCCTACGGGACAACCTACGAGCAGTACTTC

V gene: TRBV7-2
J gene: TRBJ2-7
D gene: -
CDR3 length: 12
clone size: few
CDR3 protein: CASSTPQSEQYF
CDR3 DNA: TGTGCCAGCAGCACCCCGCAGAGCGAGCAGTACTTC